The clone carrying this T cell receptor (beta chain) was recorded at least ten times. The V segment lost 7 bases and the J segment 10 bases; nucleotides outside the gene matches: 13. The CDR3 is made up of 16 amino acids. Germline CDR1 and CDR2: SNHLY and FYNNEI. As handled by the study authors: Nucleated cell number was recorded as an estimate derived from reference gene primer amplification. Sequencing was performed with immunoSEQ multiplex PCR; in TCRdb, only in-frame clones are kept and a portion is missing. The V and J calls and clone size come from that table; D and trimming were worked out from the DNA. Of 250,000 or so clones listed, roughly 88% were seen once; the top ten hold more than 1.2%. The data derive from a study of blood T cell repertoires in COVID-19. Study as a whole: The cDNA or gDNA used as material had been derived from T cells, B-cell-depleted T cells, or PBMCs.

Material: peripheral blood. The receptor comes from a man older than 75 with acute or convalescent COVID-19. The rearrangement uses TRBV2 and TRBJ1-6; 10 positions agree with TRBD1. CDR3 amino acids: CASILSGDRGRSPLHF. The DNA of the CDR3 is TGTGCCAGCATCCTCTCGGGGGACAGGGGACGCTCACCCCTCCACTTT.